What follows describes a single TCR beta chain. This sample stems from a study of control samples from healthy donors and cancer patients. Profiling relied on immunoSEQ multiplex PCR, and the TCRdb table lists in-frame clones only, not all of them. The data hold about 100,000 clones, with approximately 82% observed a single time. The CDR3 spans 15 residues. CDR1 MNHEY and CDR2 SVGAGI come from the germline V gene. The V end lost 10 bases, the J end lost 0 bases, and 16 bases lay between the germline ends. Specimen: blood. The chain is built from TRBV6-5 and TRBJ2-1; D is perhaps TRBD1 (6 bases). This receptor was taken from a man aged 18 to 29 in good health. The CDR3 sequence is CATLQGFGSYNEQFF. CDR3 bases: TGTGCCACCTTACAGGGATTTGGCTCCTACAATGAGCAGTTCTTC.